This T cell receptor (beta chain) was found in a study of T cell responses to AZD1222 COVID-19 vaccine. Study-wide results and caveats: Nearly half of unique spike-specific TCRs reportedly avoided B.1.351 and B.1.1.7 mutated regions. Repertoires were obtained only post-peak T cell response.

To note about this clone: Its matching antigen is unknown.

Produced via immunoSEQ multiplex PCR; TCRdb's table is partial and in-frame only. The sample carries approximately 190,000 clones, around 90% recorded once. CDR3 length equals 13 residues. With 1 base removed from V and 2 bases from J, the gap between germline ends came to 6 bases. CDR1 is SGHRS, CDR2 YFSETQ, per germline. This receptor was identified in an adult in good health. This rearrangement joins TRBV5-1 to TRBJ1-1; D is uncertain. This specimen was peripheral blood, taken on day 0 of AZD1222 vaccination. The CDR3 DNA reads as TGCGCCAGCAGCTTGTATGAAAACACTGAAGCTTTCTTT. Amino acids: CASSLYENTEAFF.